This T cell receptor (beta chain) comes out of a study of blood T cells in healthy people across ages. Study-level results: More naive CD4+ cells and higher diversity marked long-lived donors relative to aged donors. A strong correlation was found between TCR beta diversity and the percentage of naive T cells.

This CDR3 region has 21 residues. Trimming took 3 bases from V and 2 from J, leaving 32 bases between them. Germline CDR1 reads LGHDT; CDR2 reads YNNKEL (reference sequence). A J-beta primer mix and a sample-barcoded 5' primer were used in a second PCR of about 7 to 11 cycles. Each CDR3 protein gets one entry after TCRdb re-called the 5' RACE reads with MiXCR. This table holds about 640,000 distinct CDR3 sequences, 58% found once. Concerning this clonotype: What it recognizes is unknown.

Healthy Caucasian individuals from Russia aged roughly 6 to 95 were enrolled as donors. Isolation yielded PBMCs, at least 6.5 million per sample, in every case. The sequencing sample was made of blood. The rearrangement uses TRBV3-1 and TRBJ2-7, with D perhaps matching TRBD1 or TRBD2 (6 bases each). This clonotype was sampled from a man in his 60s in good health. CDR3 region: CASSHARVGGRLGRSTYEQYF. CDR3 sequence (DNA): TGTGCCAGCAGCCATGCCAGGGTTGGGGGGCGTTTGGGGCGTAGCACCTACGAGCAGTACTTC.